A single sample is the source of the 8 T cell receptor beta chains below, sequenced in a study of T cells expressing NK-cell markers. TCRdb derives one entry per CDR3 protein from the 5' RACE reads, leaving out DNA. The sample includes around 380,000 distinct CDR3 sequences. Sequencing was carried out using blood T cells: a sorted CD56 or NKG2C T cell subset, CD4+ or CD8+ T cells, or bulk PBMC T cells (not recorded which). These receptors were taken from a woman aged 50 to 65 in good health.

The chain joins TRBV9 to TRBJ2-3; TCRdb's D gene call, TRBD2, goes unchecked for lack of DNA. The germline gives CDR1 SGDLS, CDR2 YYNGEE. There are 15 residues in the CDR3. The CDR3 sequence is CASSVTSGYLDTQYF. Using reference TRBV9 and TRBJ2-3 for the parts outside the CDR3, the full variable domain is DSGVTQTPKHLITATGQRVTLRCSPRSGDLSVYWYQQSLDQGLQFLIQYYNGEERAKGNILERFSAQQFPDLHSELNLSSLELGDSALYFCASSVTSGYLDTQYFGPGTRLTVL.

The CDR3 reads CSARRKPEDRSSYEQYF. The V call is TRBV20-1, the J call TRBJ2-7; as DNA is missing, the TRBD1 call by TCRdb cannot be tested. The germline V gene encodes CDR1 DFQATT and CDR2 SNEGSKA (reference sequence). There are 17 residues in the CDR3.

CDR3 protein: CASSSGSSGEKLFF. The chain is built from TRBV5-5 and TRBJ1-4. Germline CDR1 reads SGHKS; CDR2 reads YYEKEE (reference sequence). CDR3 length: 14 residues.

The V call is TRBV5-5, the J call TRBJ2-1; the D call from TCRdb, TRBD1, cannot be confirmed without DNA. Germline-derived CDR1 and CDR2 are SGHKS and YYEKEE (reference sequence). CDR3 length: 18 residues. The CDR3 sequence: CASSPAPGGQGASNEQFF.

The V and J genes are TRBV3-1 and TRBJ2-1; TCRdb reports TRBD2, a call that lacks DNA to check it against. The CDR3 loop spans 15 amino acids. Per germline, CDR1 LGHDT and CDR2 YNNKEL (reference sequence). CDR3 sequence reads: CASSFGLAEINEQFF.

The chain is built from TRBV19 and TRBJ2-3; TCRdb names TRBD2, which stays unverified in the absence of DNA. This CDR3 spans 16 amino acids. CDR1 and CDR2 from the germline V gene are LNHDA and SQIVND (reference sequence). CDR3 loop: CASSLDLGSSTDTQYF.

This chain links TRBV6-5 with TRBJ2-1. Germline V CDR1 and CDR2: MNHEY, SVGAGI. CDR3 length: 11 residues. CDR3 amino acids: CASSYKGSLFF.

The V call is TRBV19, the J call TRBJ2-2. Looked up from germline, CDR1 is LNHDA and CDR2 is SQIVND (reference sequence). This CDR3 contains 13 residues. This CDR3 is CASSIEPPRELFF.